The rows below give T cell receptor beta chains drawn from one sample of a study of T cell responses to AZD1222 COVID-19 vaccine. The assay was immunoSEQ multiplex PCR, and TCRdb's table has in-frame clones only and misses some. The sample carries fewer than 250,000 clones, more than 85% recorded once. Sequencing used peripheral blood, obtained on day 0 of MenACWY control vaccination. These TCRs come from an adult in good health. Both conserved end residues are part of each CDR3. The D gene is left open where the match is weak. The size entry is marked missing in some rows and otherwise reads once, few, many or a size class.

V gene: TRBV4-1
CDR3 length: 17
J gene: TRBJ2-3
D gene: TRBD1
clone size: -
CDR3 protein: CASSRGQGGPSTDTQYF
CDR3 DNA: TGCGCCAGCAGCCGCGGACAGGGGGGACCTAGCACAGATACGCAGTATTTT

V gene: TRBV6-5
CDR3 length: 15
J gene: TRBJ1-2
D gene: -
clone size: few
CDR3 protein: CASRVDLRGNYGYTF
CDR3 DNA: TGTGCCAGCAGAGTCGACCTTAGAGGCAACTATGGCTACACCTTC

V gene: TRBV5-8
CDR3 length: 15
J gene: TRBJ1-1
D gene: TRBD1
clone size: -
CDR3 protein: CASSALRTGDTEAFF
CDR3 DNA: TGTGCCAGCAGCGCCTTACGGACAGGGGACACTGAAGCTTTCTTT

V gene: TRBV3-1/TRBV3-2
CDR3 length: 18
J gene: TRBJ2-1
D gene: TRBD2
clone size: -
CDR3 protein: CASSQDRRGLAVYNEQFF
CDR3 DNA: TGTGCCAGCAGCCAAGACAGACGGGGACTAGCGGTCTACAATGAGCAGTTCTTC

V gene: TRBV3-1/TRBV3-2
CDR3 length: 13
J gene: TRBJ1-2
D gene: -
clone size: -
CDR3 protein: CASSPQHRAGYTF
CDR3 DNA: TGTGCCAGCAGCCCCCAACACAGGGCTGGCTACACCTTC

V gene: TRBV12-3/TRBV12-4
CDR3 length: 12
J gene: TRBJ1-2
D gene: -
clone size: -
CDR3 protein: CASSFEGWGYTF
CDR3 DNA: TGTGCCAGCAGTTTCGAGGGGTGGGGCTACACCTTC

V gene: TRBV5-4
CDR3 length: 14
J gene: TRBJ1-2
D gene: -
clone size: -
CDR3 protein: CASSLVKANYGYTF
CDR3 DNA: TGTGCCAGCAGCTTGGTAAAGGCTAACTATGGCTACACCTTC

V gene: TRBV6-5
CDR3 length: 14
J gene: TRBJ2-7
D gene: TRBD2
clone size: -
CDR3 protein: CASSLGLDSYEQYF
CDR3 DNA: TGTGCCAGCAGTTTGGGACTAGATAGCTACGAGCAGTACTTC

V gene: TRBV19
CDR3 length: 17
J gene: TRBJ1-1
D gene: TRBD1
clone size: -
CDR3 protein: CASSISSRQGWRTEAFF
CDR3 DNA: TGTGCCAGTAGTATAAGCAGCCGACAGGGTTGGCGGACTGAAGCTTTCTTT

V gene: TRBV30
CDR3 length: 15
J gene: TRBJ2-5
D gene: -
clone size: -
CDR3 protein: CAWSVRLTVQETQYF
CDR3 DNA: TGTGCCTGGAGTGTACGCCTCACCGTACAAGAGACCCAGTACTTC

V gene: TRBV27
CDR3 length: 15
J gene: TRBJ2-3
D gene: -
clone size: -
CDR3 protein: CASSSYGRGADTQYF
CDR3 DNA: TGTGCCAGCAGTTCCTACGGCCGTGGAGCAGATACGCAGTATTTT

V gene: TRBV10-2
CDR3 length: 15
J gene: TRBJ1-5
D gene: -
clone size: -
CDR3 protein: CASSESQGLGQPQHF
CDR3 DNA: TGCGCCAGCAGTGAGTCGCAGGGCTTAGGTCAGCCCCAGCATTTT

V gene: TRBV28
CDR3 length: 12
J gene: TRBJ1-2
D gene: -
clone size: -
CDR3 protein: CASSLRGDGYTF
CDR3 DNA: TGTGCCAGCAGTTTACGGGGGGATGGCTACACCTTC

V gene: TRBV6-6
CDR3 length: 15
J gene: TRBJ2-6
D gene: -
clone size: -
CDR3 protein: CASSAGVSGANVLTF
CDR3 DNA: TGTGCCAGCAGTGCAGGGGTCTCTGGGGCCAACGTCCTGACTTTC

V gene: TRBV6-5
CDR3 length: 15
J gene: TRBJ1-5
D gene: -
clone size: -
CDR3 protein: CASSSTRPKNQPQHF
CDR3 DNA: TGTGCCAGCAGTTCTACAAGGCCCAAGAATCAGCCCCAGCATTTT

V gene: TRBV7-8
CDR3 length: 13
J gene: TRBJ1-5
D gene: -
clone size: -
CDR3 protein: CASSFSSNQPQHF
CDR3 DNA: TGTGCCAGCAGCTTCAGTAGCAATCAGCCCCAGCATTTT

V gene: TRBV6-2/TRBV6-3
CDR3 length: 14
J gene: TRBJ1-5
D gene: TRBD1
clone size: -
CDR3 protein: CASSPGTGNQPQHF
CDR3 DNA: TGTGCCAGCAGTCCCGGGACAGGGAATCAGCCCCAGCATTTT

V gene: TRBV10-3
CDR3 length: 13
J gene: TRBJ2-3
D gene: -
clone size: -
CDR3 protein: CAIMGTSTDTQYF
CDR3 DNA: TGTGCCATCATGGGAACGAGCACAGATACGCAGTATTTT

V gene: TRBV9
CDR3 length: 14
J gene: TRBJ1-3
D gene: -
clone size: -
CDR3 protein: CASRTGPSGNTIYF
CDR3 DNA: TGTGCCAGCAGAACAGGGCCCTCTGGAAACACCATATATTTT

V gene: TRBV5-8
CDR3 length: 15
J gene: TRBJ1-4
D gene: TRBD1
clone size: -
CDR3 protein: CASSLAGTGNEKLFF
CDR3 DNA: TGTGCCAGCAGCTTGGCCGGGACAGGGAATGAAAAACTGTTTTTT

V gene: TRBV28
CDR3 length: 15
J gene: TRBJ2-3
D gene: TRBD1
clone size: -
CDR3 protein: CASSLPTGFVDTQYF
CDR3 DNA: TGTGCCAGCAGTTTGCCGACAGGGTTTGTGGATACGCAGTATTTT

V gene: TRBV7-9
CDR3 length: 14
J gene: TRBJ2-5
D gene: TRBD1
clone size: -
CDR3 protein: CASSHRGRRETQYF
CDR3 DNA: TGTGCCAGCAGCCACAGGGGGCGCAGGGAGACCCAGTACTTC

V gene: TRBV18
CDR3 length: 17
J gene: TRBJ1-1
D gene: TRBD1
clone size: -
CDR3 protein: CASRSGTGLPRNTEAFF
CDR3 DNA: TGTGCCAGTCGTTCCGGGACAGGCTTACCTCGGAACACTGAAGCTTTCTTT

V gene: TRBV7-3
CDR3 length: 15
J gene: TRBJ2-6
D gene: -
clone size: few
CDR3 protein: CASSLESSGANVLTF
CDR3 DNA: TGTGCCAGCAGCTTGGAGAGCTCTGGGGCCAACGTCCTGACTTTC

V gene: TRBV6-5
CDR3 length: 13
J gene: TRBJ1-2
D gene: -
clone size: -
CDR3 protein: CAASRSGNYGYTF
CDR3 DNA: TGTGCCGCCTCAAGGTCAGGAAACTATGGCTACACCTTC

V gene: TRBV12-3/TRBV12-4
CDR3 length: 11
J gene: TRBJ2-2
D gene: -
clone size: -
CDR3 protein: CASSFPGELFF
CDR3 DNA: TGTGCCAGCAGTTTCCCCGGGGAGCTGTTTTTT

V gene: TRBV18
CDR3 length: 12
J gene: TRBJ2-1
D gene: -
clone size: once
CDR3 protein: CASSPLADEQFF
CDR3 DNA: TGTGCCAGCTCACCCCTTGCCGATGAGCAGTTCTTC

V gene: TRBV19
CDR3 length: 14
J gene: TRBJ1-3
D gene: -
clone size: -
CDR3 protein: CASSMRGDGNTIYF
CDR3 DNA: TGTGCCAGTAGTATGAGAGGGGATGGAAACACCATATATTTT

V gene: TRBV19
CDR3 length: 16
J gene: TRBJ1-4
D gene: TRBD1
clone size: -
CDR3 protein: CASTPGGDSRMGKLFF
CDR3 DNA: TGTGCCAGTACCCCAGGGGGGGACAGCAGAATGGGAAAACTGTTTTTT

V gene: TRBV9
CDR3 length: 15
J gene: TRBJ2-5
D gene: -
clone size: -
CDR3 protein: CASSPAPGVRETQYF
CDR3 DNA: TGTGCCAGCAGCCCGGCCCCCGGGGTAAGAGAGACCCAGTACTTC

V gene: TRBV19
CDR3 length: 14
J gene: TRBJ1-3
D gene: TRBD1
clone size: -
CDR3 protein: CASSTQGYGNTIYF
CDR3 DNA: TGTGCCAGTAGTACACAGGGGTACGGAAACACCATATATTTT

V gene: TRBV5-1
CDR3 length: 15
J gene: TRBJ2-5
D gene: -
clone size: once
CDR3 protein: CASSPGPTITKTQYF
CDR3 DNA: TGCGCCAGCAGCCCGGGCCCCACAATCACCAAGACCCAGTACTTC

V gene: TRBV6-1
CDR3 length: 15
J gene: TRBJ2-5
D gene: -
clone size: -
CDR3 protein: CASSERMWVQETQYF
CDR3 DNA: TGTGCCAGCAGTGAAAGGATGTGGGTCCAAGAGACCCAGTACTTC

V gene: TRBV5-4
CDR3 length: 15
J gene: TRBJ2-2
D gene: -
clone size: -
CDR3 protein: CASSDRAQPTGELFF
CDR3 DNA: TGTGCCAGCAGCGACCGGGCCCAACCCACCGGGGAGCTGTTTTTT

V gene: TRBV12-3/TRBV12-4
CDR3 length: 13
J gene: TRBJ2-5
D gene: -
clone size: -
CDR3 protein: CASSTVYQETQYF
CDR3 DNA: TGTGCCAGCAGTACGGTGTACCAAGAGACCCAGTACTTC

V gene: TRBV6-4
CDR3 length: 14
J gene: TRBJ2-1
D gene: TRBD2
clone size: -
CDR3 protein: CASSVGLAGGEQFF
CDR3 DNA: TGTGCCAGCAGTGTGGGACTAGCGGGTGGCGAGCAGTTCTTC

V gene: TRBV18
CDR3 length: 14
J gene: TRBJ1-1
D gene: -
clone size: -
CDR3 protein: CASSPGERGTEAFF
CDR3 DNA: TGTGCCAGCTCACCGGGCGAGAGGGGCACTGAAGCTTTCTTT

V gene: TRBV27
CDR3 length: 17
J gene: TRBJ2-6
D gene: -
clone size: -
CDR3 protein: CASSRDGDTSGANVLTF
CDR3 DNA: TGTGCCAGCAGCCGGGACGGGGACACCTCTGGGGCCAACGTCCTGACTTTC

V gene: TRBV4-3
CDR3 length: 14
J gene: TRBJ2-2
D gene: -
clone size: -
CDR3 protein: CASSLQLNTGELFF
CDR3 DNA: TGCGCCAGCAGCCTTCAACTGAACACCGGGGAGCTGTTTTTT

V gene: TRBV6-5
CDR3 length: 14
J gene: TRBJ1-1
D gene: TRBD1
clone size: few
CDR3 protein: CASRADRGNTEAFF
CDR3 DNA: TGTGCCAGCAGAGCGGACAGGGGGAACACTGAAGCTTTCTTT

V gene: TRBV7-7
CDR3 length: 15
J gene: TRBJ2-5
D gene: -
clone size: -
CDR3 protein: CASSSELRDWETQYF
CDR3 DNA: TGTGCTAGCAGCTCCGAACTCAGGGACTGGGAGACCCAGTACTTC

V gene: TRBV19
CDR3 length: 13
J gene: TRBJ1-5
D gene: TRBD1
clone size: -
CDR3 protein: CASSDRGGQPQHF
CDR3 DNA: TGTGCCAGTAGCGACAGGGGAGGTCAGCCCCAGCATTTT

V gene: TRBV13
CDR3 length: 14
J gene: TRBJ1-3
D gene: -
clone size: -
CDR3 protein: CASSLYTSGNTIYF
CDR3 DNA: TGTGCCAGCAGCTTATATACGTCTGGAAACACCATATATTTT

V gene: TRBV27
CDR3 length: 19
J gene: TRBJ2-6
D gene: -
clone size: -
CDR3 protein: CASSFRATGVRSGANVLTF
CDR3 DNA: TGTGCCAGCAGTTTTAGGGCGACAGGCGTACGCTCTGGGGCCAACGTCCTGACTTTC

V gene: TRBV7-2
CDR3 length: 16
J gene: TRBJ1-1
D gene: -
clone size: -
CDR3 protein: CASSQGSGSANTEAFF
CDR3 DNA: TGTGCCAGCAGCCAGGGTTCGGGTTCAGCGAACACTGAAGCTTTCTTT

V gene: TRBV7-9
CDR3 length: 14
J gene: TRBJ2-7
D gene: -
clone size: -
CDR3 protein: CASSSRGGSYEQYF
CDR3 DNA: TGTGCCAGCAGCTCCAGGGGGGGCTCCTACGAGCAGTACTTC

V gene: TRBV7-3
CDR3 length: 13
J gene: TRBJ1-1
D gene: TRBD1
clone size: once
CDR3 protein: CASSFGTGAEAFF
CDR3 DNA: TGTGCCAGCAGCTTTGGGACAGGGGCTGAAGCTTTCTTT

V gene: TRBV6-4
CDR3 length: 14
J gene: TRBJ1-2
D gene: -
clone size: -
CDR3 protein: CASSDGEGAYGYTF
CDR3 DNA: TGTGCCAGCAGTGACGGTGAAGGGGCTTACGGCTACACCTTC

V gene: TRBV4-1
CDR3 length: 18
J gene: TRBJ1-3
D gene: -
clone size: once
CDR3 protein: CASSQDSRGKYSGNTIYF
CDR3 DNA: TGCGCCAGCAGCCAAGATTCGCGGGGAAAATACTCTGGAAACACCATATATTTT

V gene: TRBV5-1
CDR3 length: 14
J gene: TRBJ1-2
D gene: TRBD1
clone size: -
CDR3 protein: CASSSDRIGVGYTF
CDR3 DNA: TGCGCCAGCAGCTCGGACAGGATAGGCGTTGGCTACACCTTC

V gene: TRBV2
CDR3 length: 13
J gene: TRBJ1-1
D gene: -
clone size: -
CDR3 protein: CASMSRDGAEAFF
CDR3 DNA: TGTGCCAGCATGAGCAGGGACGGGGCTGAAGCTTTCTTT